This T cell receptor (beta chain) was identified during a study of preoperative IRX-2 immunotherapy in early breast cancer. Trimming cost V 5 bases and J 4 bases, with 14 bases left between them. CDR1 MRHNA and CDR2 SNTAGT come from the germline V gene. The CDR3 extends over 15 amino acids. The repertoire was sequenced with immunoSEQ multiplex PCR; TCRdb's copy has only in-frame clones and lacks some. The sample lists some 19,000 clones, approximately 86% occurring once. Specified treatment: preoperative locoregional IRX-2 cytokine immunotherapy. Samples came from a phase Ib trial of preoperative locoregional IRX-2 cytokine immunotherapy.

Sequencing used lymph node tissue, obtained after IRX-2 immunotherapy. The chain combines TRBV6-4 with TRBJ2-2; D might be TRBD1 (6 bases). This clonotype was sampled from a human donor with breast cancer. CDR3 region: CASSSPDSFTGELFF. CDR3 nucleotides: TGTGCCAGCAGTTCCCCGGACAGCTTCACCGGGGAGCTGTTTTTT.